This paragraph reports one T cell receptor beta chain. Its antigen remains unidentified. The entry originates in a study of tumor-infiltrating lymphocytes in localized non-small cell lung cancer. Background on the study: Some samples were collected after neoadjuvant chemotherapy; smokers, never-smokers and several histologies were included.

This table comes from immunoSEQ multiplex PCR, and its TCRdb copy is limited to in-frame clones, with some not included. The table shows roughly 9,100 clones, with over 65% occurring only once. The study, taken as a whole, reports: Different pieces of the same tissue were used for each assay.

V was shortened by 4 bases and J by 3 bases, with 4 bases between the two germline ends. CDR1 and CDR2 (germline): SNHLY, FYNNEI. This CDR3 is built from 11 residues. Sequenced material: uninvolved lung tissue not adjacent to the tumor. The receptor was derived from a human donor with non-small cell lung cancer. This chain links TRBV2 with TRBJ2-7; D unresolved. The DNA for the CDR3 is TGTGCCAGCAGTGGGAGCTACGAGCAGTACTTC. It specifies CASSGSYEQYF.